This TCR beta chain emerged from a study of blood T cell repertoires in COVID-19. Libraries were prepared by immunoSEQ multiplex PCR; TCRdb keeps only in-frame clonotypes and omits some of them. The data contain fewer than 85,000 clones, around 67% of them singletons. Trimming took 5 bases from V and 5 from J, leaving 15 bases between them. The CDR3 has 15 amino acids. Germline V gene lookup returns CDR1 KGHDR and CDR2 SFDVKD. This clone has a single count. This sequence joins TRBV24-1 and TRBJ2-1, with D perhaps TRBD1 (6 bases). The receptor's source is a human donor with acute or convalescent COVID-19. The donor label of this sample is uncertain. The sample comprised peripheral blood. CDR3 sequence: CATSALRGRDNEQFF. DNA for the CDR3: TGTGCCACCAGTGCCCTGAGGGGGAGAGACAATGAGCAGTTCTTC.